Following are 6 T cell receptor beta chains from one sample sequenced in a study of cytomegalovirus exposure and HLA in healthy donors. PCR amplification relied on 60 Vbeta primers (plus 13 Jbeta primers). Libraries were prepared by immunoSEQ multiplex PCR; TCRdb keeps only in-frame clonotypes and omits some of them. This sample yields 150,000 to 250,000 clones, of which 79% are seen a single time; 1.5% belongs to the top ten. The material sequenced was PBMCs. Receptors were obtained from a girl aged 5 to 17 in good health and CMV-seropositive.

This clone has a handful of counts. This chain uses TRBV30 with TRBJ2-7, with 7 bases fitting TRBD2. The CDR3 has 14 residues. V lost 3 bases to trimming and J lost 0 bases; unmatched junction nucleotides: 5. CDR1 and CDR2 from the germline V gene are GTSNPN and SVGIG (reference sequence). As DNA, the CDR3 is TGTGCCTGGAGACAGCGGGGCCTCTCCTACGAGCAGTACTTC. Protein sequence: CAWRQRGLSYEQYF.

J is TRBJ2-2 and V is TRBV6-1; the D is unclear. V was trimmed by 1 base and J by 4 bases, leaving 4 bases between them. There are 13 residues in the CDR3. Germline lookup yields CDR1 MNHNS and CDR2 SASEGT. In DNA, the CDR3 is TGTGCCAGCAGTGAAGACATCACCGGGGAGCTGTTTTTT. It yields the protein CASSEDITGELFF.

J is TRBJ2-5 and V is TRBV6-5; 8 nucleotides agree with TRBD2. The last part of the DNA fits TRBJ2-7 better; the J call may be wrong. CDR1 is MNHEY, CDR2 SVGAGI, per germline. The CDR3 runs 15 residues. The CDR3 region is CASSRHPSGGYEQYF. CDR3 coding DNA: TGTGCCAGCAGCCGCCACCCCAGCGGGGGCTACGAGCAGTACTTC.

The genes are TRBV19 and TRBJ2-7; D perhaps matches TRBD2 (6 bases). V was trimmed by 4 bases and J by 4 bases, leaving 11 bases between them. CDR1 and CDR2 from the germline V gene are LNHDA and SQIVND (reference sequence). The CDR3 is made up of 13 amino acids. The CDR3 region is CASSTTSRYEQYF. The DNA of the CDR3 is TGTGCCAGTAGTACTACTAGCAGATACGAGCAGTACTTC. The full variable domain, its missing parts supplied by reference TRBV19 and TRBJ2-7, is DGGITQSPKYLFRKEGQNVTLSCEQNLNHDAMYWYRQDPGQGLRLIYYSQIVNDFQKGDIAEGYSVSREKKESFPLTVTSAQKNPTAFYLCASSTTSRYEQYFGPGTRLTVT.

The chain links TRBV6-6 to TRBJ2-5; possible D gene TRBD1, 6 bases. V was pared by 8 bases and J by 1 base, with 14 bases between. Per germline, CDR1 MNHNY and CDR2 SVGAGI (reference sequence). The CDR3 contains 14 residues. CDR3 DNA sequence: TGTGCCAGCGCCGATGACAGGTTCCAAGAGACCCAGTACTTC. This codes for CASADDRFQETQYF.

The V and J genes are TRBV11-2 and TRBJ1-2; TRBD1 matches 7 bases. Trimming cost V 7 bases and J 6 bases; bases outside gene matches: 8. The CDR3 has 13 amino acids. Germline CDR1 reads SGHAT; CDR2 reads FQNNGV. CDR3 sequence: CASNKDREHGYTF. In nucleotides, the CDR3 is TGTGCCAGCAACAAAGACAGGGAACATGGCTACACCTTC.